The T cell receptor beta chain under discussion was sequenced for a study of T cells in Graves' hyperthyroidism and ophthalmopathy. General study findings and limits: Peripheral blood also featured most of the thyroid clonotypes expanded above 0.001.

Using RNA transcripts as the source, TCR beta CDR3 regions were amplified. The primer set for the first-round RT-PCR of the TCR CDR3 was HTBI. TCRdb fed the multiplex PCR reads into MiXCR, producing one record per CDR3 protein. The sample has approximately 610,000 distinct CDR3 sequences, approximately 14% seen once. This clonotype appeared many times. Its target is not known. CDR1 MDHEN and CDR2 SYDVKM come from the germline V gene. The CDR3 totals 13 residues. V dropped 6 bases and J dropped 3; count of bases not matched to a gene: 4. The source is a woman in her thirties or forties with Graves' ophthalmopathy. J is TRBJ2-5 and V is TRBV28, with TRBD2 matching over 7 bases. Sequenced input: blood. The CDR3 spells CASRRAGKETQYF. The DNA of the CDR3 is TGTGCCAGCAGACGAGCGGGAAAAGAGACCCAGTACTTC.